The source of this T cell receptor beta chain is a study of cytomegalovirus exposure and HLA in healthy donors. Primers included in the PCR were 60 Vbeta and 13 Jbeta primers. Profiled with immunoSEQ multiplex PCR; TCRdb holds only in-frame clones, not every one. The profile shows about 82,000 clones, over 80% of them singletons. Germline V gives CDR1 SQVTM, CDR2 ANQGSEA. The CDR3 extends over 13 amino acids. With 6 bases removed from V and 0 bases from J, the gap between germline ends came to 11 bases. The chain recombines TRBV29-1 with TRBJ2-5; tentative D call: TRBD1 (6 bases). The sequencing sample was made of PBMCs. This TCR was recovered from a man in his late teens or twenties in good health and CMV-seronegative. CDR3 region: CSVKDRNQETQYF. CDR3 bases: TGCAGCGTCAAAGACAGGAACCAAGAGACCCAGTACTTC.